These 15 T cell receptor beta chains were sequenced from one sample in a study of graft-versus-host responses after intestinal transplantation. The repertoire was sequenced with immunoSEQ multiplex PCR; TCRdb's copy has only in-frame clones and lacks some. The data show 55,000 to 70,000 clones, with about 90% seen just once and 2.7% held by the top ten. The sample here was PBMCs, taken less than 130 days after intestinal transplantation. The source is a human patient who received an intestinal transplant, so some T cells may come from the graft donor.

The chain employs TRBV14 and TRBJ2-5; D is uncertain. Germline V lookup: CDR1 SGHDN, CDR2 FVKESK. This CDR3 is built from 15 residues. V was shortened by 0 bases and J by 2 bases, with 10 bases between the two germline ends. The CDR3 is CASSQDQDTQETQYF. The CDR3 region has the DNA TGTGCCAGCAGCCAAGATCAAGACACTCAAGAGACCCAGTACTTC.

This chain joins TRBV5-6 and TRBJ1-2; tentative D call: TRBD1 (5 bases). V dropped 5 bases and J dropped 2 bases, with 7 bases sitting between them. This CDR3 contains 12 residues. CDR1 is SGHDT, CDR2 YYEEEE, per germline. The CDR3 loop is CASRTENYGYTF. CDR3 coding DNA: TGTGCCAGCAGGACAGAGAACTATGGCTACACCTTC.

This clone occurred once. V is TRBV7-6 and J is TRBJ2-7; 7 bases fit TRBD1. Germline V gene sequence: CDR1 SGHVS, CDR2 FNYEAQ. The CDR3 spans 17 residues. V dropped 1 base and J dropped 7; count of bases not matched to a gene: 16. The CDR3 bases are TGTGCCAGCAGCTTAGTCGCCTCGACAGGGTGGGTACGGGAGCAGTACTTC. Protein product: CASSLVASTGWVREQYF.

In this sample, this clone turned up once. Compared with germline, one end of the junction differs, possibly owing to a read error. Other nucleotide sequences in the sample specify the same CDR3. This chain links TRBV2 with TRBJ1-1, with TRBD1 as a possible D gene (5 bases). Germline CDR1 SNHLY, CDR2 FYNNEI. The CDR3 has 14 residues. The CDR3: CASRADRLNTEAFF. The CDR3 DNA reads TGTGCCAGCAGGGCCGACAGACTGAACACTGAGGCTTTCTTT.

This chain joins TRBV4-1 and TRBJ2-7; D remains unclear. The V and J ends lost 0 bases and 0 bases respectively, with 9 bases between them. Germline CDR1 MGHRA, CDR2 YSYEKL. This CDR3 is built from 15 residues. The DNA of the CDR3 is TGCGCCAGCAGCCAAGACCCGCCGGGCTCCTACGAGCAGTACTTC. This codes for CASSQDPPGSYEQYF.

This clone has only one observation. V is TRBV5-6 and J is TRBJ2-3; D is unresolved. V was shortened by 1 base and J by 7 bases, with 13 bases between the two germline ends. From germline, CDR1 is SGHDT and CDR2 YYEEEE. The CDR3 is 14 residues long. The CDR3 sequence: CASSLFDRGHTQYF. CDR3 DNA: TGTGCCAGCAGCTTGTTTGATAGAGGTCATACGCAGTATTTT.

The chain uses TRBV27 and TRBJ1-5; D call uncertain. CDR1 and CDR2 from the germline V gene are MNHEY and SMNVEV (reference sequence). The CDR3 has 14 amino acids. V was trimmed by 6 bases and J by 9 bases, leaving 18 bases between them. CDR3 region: CASRPTEVHRPQHF. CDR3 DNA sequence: TGTGCCAGCAGACCTACAGAGGTTCACCGGCCCCAGCATTTT.

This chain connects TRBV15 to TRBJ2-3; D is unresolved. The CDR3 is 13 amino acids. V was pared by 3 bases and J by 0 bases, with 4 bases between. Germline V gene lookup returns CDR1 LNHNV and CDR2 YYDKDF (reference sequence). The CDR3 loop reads CATSRTSTDTQYF. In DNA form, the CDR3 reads TGTGCCACCAGCAGGACAAGCACAGATACGCAGTATTTT. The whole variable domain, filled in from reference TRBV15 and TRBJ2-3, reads DAMVIQNPRYQVTQFGKPVTLSCSQTLNHNVMYWYQQKSSQAPKLLFHYYDKDFNNEADTPDNFQSRRPNTSFCFLDIRSPGLGDTAMYLCATSRTSTDTQYFGPGTRLTVL.

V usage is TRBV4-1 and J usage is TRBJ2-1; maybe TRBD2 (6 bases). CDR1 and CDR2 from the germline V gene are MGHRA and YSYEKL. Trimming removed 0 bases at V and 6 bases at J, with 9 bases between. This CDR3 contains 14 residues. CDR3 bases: TGCGCCAGCAGCCAAGAAGCTAGCGCCAATGAGCAGTTCTTC. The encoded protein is CASSQEASANEQFF.

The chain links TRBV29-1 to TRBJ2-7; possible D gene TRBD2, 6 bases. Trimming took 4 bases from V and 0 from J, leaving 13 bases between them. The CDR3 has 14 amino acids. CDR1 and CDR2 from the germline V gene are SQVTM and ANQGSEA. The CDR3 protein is CSVGVIGGSYEQYF. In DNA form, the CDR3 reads TGCAGCGTTGGGGTAATCGGGGGCTCCTACGAGCAGTACTTC.

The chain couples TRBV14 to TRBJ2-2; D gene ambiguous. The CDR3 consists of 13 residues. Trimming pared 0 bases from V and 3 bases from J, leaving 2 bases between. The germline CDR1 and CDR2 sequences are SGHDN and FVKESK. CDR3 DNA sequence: TGTGCCAGCAGCCAAGATTACACCGGGGAGCTGTTTTTT. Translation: CASSQDYTGELFF.

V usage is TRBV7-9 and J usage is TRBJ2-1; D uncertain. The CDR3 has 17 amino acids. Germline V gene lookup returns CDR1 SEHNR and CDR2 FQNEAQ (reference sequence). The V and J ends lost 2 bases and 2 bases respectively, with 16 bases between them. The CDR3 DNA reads TGTGCCAGCAGCTTAAGCCGGTCCCGGCGCCCCTACAATGAGCAGTTCTTC. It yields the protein CASSLSRSRRPYNEQFF.

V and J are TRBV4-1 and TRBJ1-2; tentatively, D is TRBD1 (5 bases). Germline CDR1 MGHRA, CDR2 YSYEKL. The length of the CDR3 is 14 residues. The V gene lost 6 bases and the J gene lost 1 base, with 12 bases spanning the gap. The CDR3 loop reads CASRGQGVNYGYTF. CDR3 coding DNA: TGCGCCAGCAGAGGTCAGGGTGTTAACTATGGCTACACCTTC.

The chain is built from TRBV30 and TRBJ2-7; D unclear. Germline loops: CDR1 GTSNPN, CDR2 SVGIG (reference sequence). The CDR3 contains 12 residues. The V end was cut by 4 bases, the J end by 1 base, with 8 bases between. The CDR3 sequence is CAWNPRSYEQYF. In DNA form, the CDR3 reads TGTGCCTGGAATCCTAGATCCTACGAGCAGTACTTC.

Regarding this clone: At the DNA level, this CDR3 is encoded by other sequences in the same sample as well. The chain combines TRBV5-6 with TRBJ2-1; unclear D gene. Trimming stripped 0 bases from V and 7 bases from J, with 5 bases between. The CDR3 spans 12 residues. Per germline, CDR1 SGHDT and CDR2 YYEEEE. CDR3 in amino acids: CASSLGGNEQFF. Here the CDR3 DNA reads TGTGCCAGCAGCTTGGGGGGAAATGAGCAGTTCTTC.